The next 23 T cell receptor beta chains were all read from a single sample in a study of cytomegalovirus exposure and HLA in healthy donors. The PCR contained 60 Vbeta and 13 Jbeta primers. Sequencing used immunoSEQ multiplex PCR; TCRdb keeps in-frame clones, though not all of them. The sample contains tens of thousands of clones, about three quarters of which appear only once. What was sequenced was PBMCs. These receptors came from a male donor in good health and CMV-seropositive.

This chain joins TRBV27 and TRBJ2-7, with D possibly matching TRBD1 (6 bases). CDR1 MNHEY and CDR2 SMNVEV come from the germline V gene (reference sequence). This CDR3 has 13 residues. V lost 5 bases to trimming and J lost 4 bases, with 12 bases between them. The CDR3 DNA sequence: TGTGCCAGCAGTGGACCTACAGGGTACGAGCAGTACTTC. Translating it yields CASSGPTGYEQYF.

The rearrangement uses TRBV4-3 and TRBJ1-4, with 10 bases fitting TRBD1. The CDR3 runs 16 residues. Germline V gives CDR1 LGHNA, CDR2 YSLEER. V shed 3 bases and J 7 bases; nucleotides not matched to a gene: 8. This CDR3 reads CASSQVSGQGGEKLFF. CDR3 nucleotide sequence: TGCGCCAGCAGCCAGGTTTCCGGACAGGGGGGTGAAAAACTGTTTTTT.

The chain uses TRBV29-1 and TRBJ1-1; 8 bases match TRBD1. Per the germline V gene, CDR1 is SQVTM and CDR2 is ANQGSEA. Trimming took 4 bases from V and 5 from J; bases not matched to a gene: 3. This CDR3 comprises 12 residues. The CDR3 DNA follows: TGCAGCGTTGGGACAGGGACAACTGAAGCTTTCTTT. This gives the protein CSVGTGTTEAFF.

The chain is built from TRBV4-3 and TRBJ2-1; TRBD2 matches 14 bases. The CDR3 totals 20 residues. With V trimmed by 2 bases and J by 5 bases, 14 bases remained unmatched. Germline V CDR1 and CDR2: LGHNA, YSLEER. The CDR3 DNA reads TGCGCCAGCAGCCAACACCAGGGACTAGCGGGAGAGTCATTCCACAATGAGCAGTTCTTC. It encodes CASSQHQGLAGESFHNEQFF.

This clone has just a few counts. The chain carries TRBV9 and TRBJ1-4, with a tentative D call TRBD1 (6 bases). Trimming stripped 3 bases from V and 5 bases from J, with 14 bases between. The length of the CDR3 is 15 residues. Germline lookup yields CDR1 SGDLS and CDR2 YYNGEE. The CDR3 DNA is TGTGCCAGCAGCGCCCTGACAGGACAGAATGAAAAACTGTTTTTT. Translating gives CASSALTGQNEKLFF.

The chain has TRBV15 and TRBJ1-4, with D tentatively TRBD1 (6 bases). The CDR3 consists of 15 residues. The ends were cut back, 0 bases at V and 8 bases at J, with 13 bases in the middle. The V gene's germline CDR1 is LNHNV and CDR2 YYDKDF (reference sequence). In DNA form, the CDR3 reads TGTGCCACCAGCAGAGATCCCACAGGGAAAGAAAAACTGTTTTTT. It yields the protein CATSRDPTGKEKLFF.

This chain joins TRBV2 and TRBJ2-5, with 7 nucleotides matching TRBD2. TRBJ2-7 explains the end of the DNA better; the J call may be wrong. CDR1 SNHLY and CDR2 FYNNEI come from the germline V gene. The CDR3 spans 14 residues. The CDR3 loop is CARVGGPPSYEQYF. The CDR3 bases are TGTGCCAGGGTGGGAGGGCCCCCGTCCTACGAGCAGTACTTC.

The rearrangement uses TRBV28 and TRBJ2-1, with 7 bases that match TRBD2. The CDR3 spans 15 residues. Per germline, CDR1 MDHEN and CDR2 SYDVKM. The V segment lost 6 bases and the J segment 9 bases; nucleotides outside the gene matches: 14. CDR3 DNA sequence: TGTGCCAGCAGGGGGCAGGCGGTCTGGGGGGGTGAGCAGTTCTTC. Protein sequence: CASRGQAVWGGEQFF.

The table lists this clone with a count of one. The chain's CDR3 is CASSPRTGEIYGYTF. The CDR3 DNA reads as TGTGCCAGCAGTCCCAGGACAGGGGAAATCTATGGCTACACCTTC. The J gene is TRBJ1-2, the V gene TRBV6-5; 9 bases match TRBD1. V lost 5 bases, J lost 4 bases, and 8 bases stayed unmatched. Germline CDR1 is MNHEY and CDR2 is SVGAGI. The CDR3 has 15 residues.

The DNA for the CDR3 is TGTGCCAGCAGCTTCCGACTAGCGGGAAGGAACGAGCAGTACTTC. Translation gives CASSFRLAGRNEQYF. The chain has TRBV7-8 and TRBJ2-7; 11 bases map to TRBD2. Looked up from germline, CDR1 is SGHVS and CDR2 is FQNEAQ. The CDR3 loop spans 15 amino acids. J lost 5 bases, V lost 3 bases, and 6 bases had no gene match.

The chain recombines TRBV2 with TRBJ2-7; 7 positions match TRBD2. Looked up from germline, CDR1 is SNHLY and CDR2 is FYNNEI. The CDR3 sequence is 13 residues long. With V trimmed by 4 bases and J by 4 bases, 4 bases remained unmatched. CDR3 sequence: CASSGGGLYEQYF. The DNA for the CDR3 is TGTGCCAGCAGTGGGGGGGGTCTGTACGAGCAGTACTTC.

The J gene is TRBJ1-2, the V gene TRBV28; 7 bases map to TRBD1. After removal of 6 bases from V and 4 bases from J, the junction contained 5 bases not matched to a gene. The CDR3 extends over 13 amino acids. Germline CDR1 is MDHEN and CDR2 is SYDVKM. For the CDR3, the DNA is TGTGCCAGCAGATTGAGGGGGCGCTATGGCTACACCTTC. It specifies CASRLRGRYGYTF.

The chain combines TRBV7-2 with TRBJ2-7, with D possibly matching TRBD2 (6 bases). Germline CDR1 and CDR2: SGHTA and FQGNSA. The CDR3 runs 15 residues. The ends were cut back, 3 bases at V and 3 bases at J, with 15 bases in the middle. In DNA form, the CDR3 reads TGTGCCAGCAGCTTCGAACGGACTACTCTCTACGAGCAGTACTTC. This gives the protein CASSFERTTLYEQYF.

The chain is built from TRBV7-9 and TRBJ1-2, with no clear D. Germline-derived CDR1 and CDR2 are SEHNR and FQNEAQ (reference sequence). Trimming took 1 base from V and 2 from J, leaving 5 bases between them. The CDR3 consists of 13 residues. CDR3 loop: CASSLGQNYGYTF. CDR3 coding DNA: TGTGCCAGCAGCTTAGGTCAGAACTATGGCTACACCTTC.

The chain carries TRBV18 and TRBJ2-3, with a weak D call TRBD2 (5 bases). The CDR3 length is 15 residues. The ends were cut back, 3 bases at V and 4 bases at J, with 14 bases in the middle. The germline V gene encodes CDR1 KGHSH and CDR2 LQKENI. The CDR3 nucleotides read TGTGCCAGCTCACCGGGGTCGGGAATCGCAGATACGCAGTATTTT. Encoded protein: CASSPGSGIADTQYF. The full variable domain, completed using reference TRBV18 and TRBJ2-3, is NAGVMQNPRHLVRRRGQEARLRCSPMKGHSHVYWYRQLPEEGLKFMVYLQKENIIDESGMPKERFSAEFPKEGPSILRIQQVVRGDSAAYFCASSPGSGIADTQYFGPGTRLTVL.

This clone occurred many times. The chain links TRBV5-1 to TRBJ2-5, with 11 bases aligning to TRBD2. Germline loops: CDR1 SGHRS, CDR2 YFSETQ. The CDR3 totals 15 residues. V lost 1 base and J lost 5; bases outside the gene matches: 4. CDR3 in amino acids: CASSLMLAGGETQYF. The CDR3 DNA sequence: TGCGCCAGCAGCTTGATGCTAGCGGGAGGTGAGACCCAGTACTTC.

The J gene is TRBJ2-3, the V gene TRBV7-9; TRBD1 is a possible D gene (5 bases). Per germline, CDR1 SEHNR and CDR2 FQNEAQ (reference sequence). The CDR3 consists of 18 residues. V gave up 4 bases and J gave up 0 bases, with 20 bases separating them. The CDR3 coding sequence is TGTGCCAGCAGCTCTACAAAGCCATGGGGCTCTAGCACAGATACGCAGTATTTT. Encoded protein: CASSSTKPWGSSTDTQYF.

The chain carries TRBV9 and TRBJ1-3, with D perhaps matching TRBD1 (6 bases). Germline-derived CDR1 and CDR2 are SGDLS and YYNGEE. Trimming took 3 bases from V and 0 from J, leaving 10 bases between them. CDR3 length: 15 amino acids. Here the CDR3 DNA reads TGTGCCAGCAGCGCCGGACAGAGCTCTGGAAACACCATATATTTT. As protein: CASSAGQSSGNTIYF.

This clone was seen a single time. The chain joins TRBV7-8 to TRBJ1-2; a weak D match, TRBD1 (6 bases). Trimming took 5 bases from V and 4 from J, leaving 23 bases between them. CDR1 SGHVS and CDR2 FQNEAQ come from the germline V gene. The CDR3 contains 17 residues. CDR3 in DNA: TGTGCCAGCAGCCCCCAGGTTAGGGTGGGGGCGAGCTATGGCTACACCTTC. Protein sequence: CASSPQVRVGASYGYTF.

The V and J genes are TRBV19 and TRBJ2-2; possibly TRBD2 for D (5 bases). The CDR3 runs to 13 residues. Trimming took off 11 bases at V and 0 bases at J, with 10 bases between the two ends. Germline CDR1 and CDR2: LNHDA and SQIVND (reference sequence). The DNA of the CDR3 is TGTGCCGGCGGGCAGACGAACACCGGGGAGCTGTTTTTT. Protein sequence: CAGGQTNTGELFF.

The rearrangement joins TRBV7-2 to TRBJ1-5; D is unresolved. The CDR3 covers 17 residues. Germline CDR1 and CDR2: SGHTA and FQGNSA. Deletions cut 1 base from V and 3 bases from J, with 16 bases between. This chain's CDR3 is CASSLGQGSGPNQPQHF. CDR3 DNA sequence: TGTGCCAGCAGCTTAGGGCAAGGGAGCGGTCCCAATCAGCCCCAGCATTTT. Supplemented by reference TRBV7-2 and TRBJ1-5, the full variable domain reads GAGVSQSPSNKVTEKGKDVELRCDPISGHTALYWYRQSLGQGLEFLIYFQGNSAPDKSGLPSDRFSAERTGGSVSTLTIQRTQQEDSAVYLCASSLGQGSGPNQPQHFGDGTRLSIL.

The chain employs TRBV4-3 and TRBJ2-1; 7 bases fit TRBD2. V was clipped by 0 bases and J by 4 bases; unmatched bases: 6. Per the germline V gene, CDR1 is LGHNA and CDR2 is YSLEER. This CDR3 has 16 amino acids. The DNA for the CDR3 is TGCGCCAGCAGCCAAGACGGGGGGATTCCTTACAATGAGCAGTTCTTC. It translates to CASSQDGGIPYNEQFF.

The chain uses TRBV7-2 and TRBJ2-7; TRBD1 matches at 7 bases. The trim removed 8 bases at V and 1 base at J, leaving 5 bases unmatched. The germline V gene has CDR1 SGHTA and CDR2 FQGNSA. The CDR3 consists of 13 residues. The CDR3 reads CASVRDSSYEQYF. The CDR3, as DNA: TGTGCCAGCGTCCGGGACAGTTCCTACGAGCAGTACTTC.